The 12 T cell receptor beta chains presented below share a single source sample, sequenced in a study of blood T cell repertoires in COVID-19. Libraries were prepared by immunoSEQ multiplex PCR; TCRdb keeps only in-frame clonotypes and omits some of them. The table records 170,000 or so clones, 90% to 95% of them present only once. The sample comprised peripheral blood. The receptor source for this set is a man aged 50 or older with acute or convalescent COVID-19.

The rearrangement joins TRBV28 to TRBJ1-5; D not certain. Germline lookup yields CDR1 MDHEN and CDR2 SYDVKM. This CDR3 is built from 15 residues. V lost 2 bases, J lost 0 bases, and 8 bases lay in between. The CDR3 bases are TGTGCCAGCAGTTTAACGGGGTATAGCAATCAGCCCCAGCATTTT. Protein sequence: CASSLTGYSNQPQHF.

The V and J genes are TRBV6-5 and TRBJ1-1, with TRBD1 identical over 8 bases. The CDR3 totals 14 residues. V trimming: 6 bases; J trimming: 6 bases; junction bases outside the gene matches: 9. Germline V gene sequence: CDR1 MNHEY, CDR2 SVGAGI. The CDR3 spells CASRPGQGGAEAFF. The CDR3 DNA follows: TGTGCCAGCAGACCTGGACAGGGTGGCGCTGAAGCTTTCTTT.

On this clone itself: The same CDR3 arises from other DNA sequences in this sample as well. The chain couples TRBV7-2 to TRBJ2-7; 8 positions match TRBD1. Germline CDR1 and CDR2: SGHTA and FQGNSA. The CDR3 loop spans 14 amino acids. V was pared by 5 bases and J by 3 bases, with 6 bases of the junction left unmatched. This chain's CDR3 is CASSLGQGVYEQYF. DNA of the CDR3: TGTGCCAGCAGCCTTGGACAGGGTGTCTACGAGCAGTACTTC.

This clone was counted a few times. As DNA, the CDR3 is TGTGCCAGCAGACGCAGAGGATACGGACAGTTGAACACTGAAGCTTTCTTT. Translation: CASRRRGYGQLNTEAFF. The chain employs TRBV28 and TRBJ1-1, with a possible D match to TRBD1 (6 bases). The CDR3 has 17 residues. The germline V gene encodes CDR1 MDHEN and CDR2 SYDVKM. Trimming left V 6 bases short and J 0 bases short, with 20 bases between.

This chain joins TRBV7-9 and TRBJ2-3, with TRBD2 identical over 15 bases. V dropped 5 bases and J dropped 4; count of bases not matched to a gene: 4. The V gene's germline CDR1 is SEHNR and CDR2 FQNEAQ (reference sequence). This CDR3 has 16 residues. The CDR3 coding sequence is TGTGCCAGCAGCACTGGGACTAGCGGGGGGCCAGATACGCAGTATTTT. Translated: CASSTGTSGGPDTQYF.

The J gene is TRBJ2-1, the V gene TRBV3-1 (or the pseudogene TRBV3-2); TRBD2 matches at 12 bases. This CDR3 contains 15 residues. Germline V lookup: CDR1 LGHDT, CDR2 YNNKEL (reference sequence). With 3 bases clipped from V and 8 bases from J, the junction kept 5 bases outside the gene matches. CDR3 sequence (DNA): TGTGCCAGCAGCCAGAGGACTAGCGGGACGGATGAGCAGTTCTTC. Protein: CASSQRTSGTDEQFF.

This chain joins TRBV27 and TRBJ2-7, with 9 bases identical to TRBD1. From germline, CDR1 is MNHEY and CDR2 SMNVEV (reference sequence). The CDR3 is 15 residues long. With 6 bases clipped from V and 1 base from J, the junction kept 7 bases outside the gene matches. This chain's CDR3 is CASRLLGQGSYEQYV. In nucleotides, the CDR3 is TGTGCCAGCAGGCTTCTCGGACAGGGGTCCTACGAGCAGTACGTC.

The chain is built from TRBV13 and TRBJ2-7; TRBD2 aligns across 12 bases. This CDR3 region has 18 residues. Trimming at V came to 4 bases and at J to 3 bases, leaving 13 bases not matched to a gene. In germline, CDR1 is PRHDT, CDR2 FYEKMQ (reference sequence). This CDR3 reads CASSYGLAGTGVGYEQYF. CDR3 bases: TGTGCCAGCAGCTACGGACTAGCGGGAACCGGAGTGGGCTACGAGCAGTACTTC.

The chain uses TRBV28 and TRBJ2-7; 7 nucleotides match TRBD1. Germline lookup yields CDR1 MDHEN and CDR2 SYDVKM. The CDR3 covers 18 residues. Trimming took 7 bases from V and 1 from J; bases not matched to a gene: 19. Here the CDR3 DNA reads TGTGCCAGCACCGTTGGGAGCGGAGGACAGGCCCGATCCTACGAGCAGTACTTC. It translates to CASTVGSGGQARSYEQYF.

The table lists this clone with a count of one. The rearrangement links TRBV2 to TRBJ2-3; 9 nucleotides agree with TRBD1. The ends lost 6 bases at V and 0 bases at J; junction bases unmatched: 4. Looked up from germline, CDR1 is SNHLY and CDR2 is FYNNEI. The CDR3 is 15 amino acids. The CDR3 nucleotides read TGTGCCAGCAGCTGGACAGGGGCCAGCACAGATACGCAGTATTTT. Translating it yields CASSWTGASTDTQYF.

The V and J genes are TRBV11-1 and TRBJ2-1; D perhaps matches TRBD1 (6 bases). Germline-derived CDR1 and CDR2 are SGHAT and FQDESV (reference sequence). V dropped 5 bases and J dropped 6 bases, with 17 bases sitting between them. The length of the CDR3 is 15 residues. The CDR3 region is CASSPRGGRANEQFF. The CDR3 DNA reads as TGTGCCAGCAGCCCCCGTGGGGGCAGAGCCAATGAGCAGTTCTTC. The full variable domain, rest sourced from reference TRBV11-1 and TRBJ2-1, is EAEVAQSPRYKITEKSQAVAFWCDPISGHATLYWYRQILGQGPELLVQFQDESVVDDSQLPKDRFSAERLKGVDSTLKIQPAELGDSAMYLCASSPRGGRANEQFFGPGTRLTVL.

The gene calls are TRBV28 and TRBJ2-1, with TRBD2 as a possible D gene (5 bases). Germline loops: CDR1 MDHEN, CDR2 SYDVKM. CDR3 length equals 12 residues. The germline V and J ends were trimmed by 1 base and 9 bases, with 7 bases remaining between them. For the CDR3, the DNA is TGTGCCAGCAGTTTATACGCGGGTGAGCAGTTCTTC. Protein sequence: CASSLYAGEQFF.